Following are 8 T cell receptor beta chains from one sample sequenced in a study of blood T cell repertoires in COVID-19. The table came from immunoSEQ multiplex PCR; TCRdb's copy has only in-frame clones and leaves some out. The sample gives 70,000 or so clones, approximately 80% of which show up once; roughly 13% is in the top ten. Material: peripheral blood. All receptors derive from a man aged 50-59 years with COVID-19, enrolled during active disease.

The CDR3 coding sequence is TGTGCCAGCTCCCCGGGACAGACCAGCTCCTACGAGCAGTACTTC. Its protein product is CASSPGQTSSYEQYF. The gene calls are TRBV18 and TRBJ2-7, with 7 positions matching TRBD1. The CDR3 totals 15 residues. Trimming removed 6 bases from V and 0 bases from J; junction bases left unmatched: 8. The V gene's germline CDR1 is KGHSH and CDR2 LQKENI.

The chain recombines TRBV28 with TRBJ2-2; D is possibly TRBD2 (7 bases). V was pared by 5 bases and J by 6 bases, with 22 bases between. CDR1 is MDHEN and CDR2 is SYDVKM in the germline V gene. There are 17 residues in the CDR3. Written as DNA, the CDR3 is TGTGCCAGCAGTCTTACCGTCGCGGGGGCTAAAGCCGGGGAGCTGTTTTTT. Amino acid sequence: CASSLTVAGAKAGELFF. The full variable domain, completed using reference TRBV28 and TRBJ2-2, is DVKVTQSSRYLVKRTGEKVFLECVQDMDHENMFWYRQDPGLGLRLIYFSYDVKMKEKGDIPEGYSVSREKKERFSLILESASTNQTSMYLCASSLTVAGAKAGELFFGEGSRLTVL.

The chain couples TRBV15 to TRBJ1-1; no firm D call. Looked up from germline, CDR1 is LNHNV and CDR2 is YYDKDF (reference sequence). The V and J ends lost 2 bases and 7 bases respectively, with 8 bases between them. The CDR3 extends over 12 amino acids. CDR3 protein: CATSRTGYEAFF. In nucleotides, the CDR3 is TGTGCCACCAGCAGAACGGGGTATGAAGCTTTCTTT.

This clone was seen a handful of times. The chain uses TRBV4-1 and TRBJ1-4; D unresolved. The germline gives CDR1 MGHRA, CDR2 YSYEKL. The V and J ends lost 0 bases and 0 bases respectively, with 11 bases between them. The CDR3 is made up of 17 amino acids. CDR3 protein: CASSQESPVATNEKLFF. The CDR3 DNA reads TGCGCCAGCAGCCAAGAGTCTCCAGTTGCAACTAATGAAAAACTGTTTTTT.

The chain couples TRBV6-5 to TRBJ1-5; TRBD1 might be the D (6 bases). CDR1 MNHEY and CDR2 SVGAGI come from the germline V gene. Trimming shortened V by 7 bases and J by 2 bases, and 15 bases separated the two germline ends. The CDR3 is made up of 15 amino acids. The CDR3 protein is CASKKQGGGNQPQHF. CDR3 coding DNA: TGTGCCAGCAAAAAACAGGGAGGGGGCAATCAGCCCCAGCATTTT.

The chain uses TRBV14 and TRBJ2-7; D is unresolved. This CDR3 contains 14 residues. V was trimmed by 4 bases and J by 0 bases, leaving 10 bases between them. The germline V gene encodes CDR1 SGHDN and CDR2 FVKESK. The CDR3 spells CASSPPGPSYEQYF. CDR3 bases: TGTGCCAGCAGCCCTCCAGGCCCCTCCTACGAGCAGTACTTC.

The chain carries TRBV5-1 and TRBJ2-7, with D maybe TRBD1 (5 bases). Germline assignment: CDR1 SGHRS and CDR2 YFSETQ. The V end lost 2 bases, the J end lost 5 bases, and 5 bases lay between the germline ends. CDR3 size: 11 residues. Written as DNA, the CDR3 is TGCGCCAGCAGCTTCAGGGACGAGCAGTACTTC. Translated: CASSFRDEQYF.

This clone was found a few times. This chain uses TRBV7-2 with TRBJ2-5; the D gene is possibly TRBD1 (6 bases). The CDR3 covers 15 residues. V shed 1 base and J shed 4 bases, with 13 bases lying between them. CDR1 and CDR2 (germline): SGHTA, FQGNSA. CDR3 loop: CASSLGTVARETQYF. In nucleotides, the CDR3 is TGTGCCAGCAGCTTAGGGACAGTAGCGAGAGAGACCCAGTACTTC. Looking up the rest from reference TRBV7-2 and TRBJ2-5 gives the full variable domain: GAGVSQSPSNKVTEKGKDVELRCDPISGHTALYWYRQSLGQGLEFLIYFQGNSAPDKSGLPSDRFSAERTGGSVSTLTIQRTQQEDSAVYLCASSLGTVARETQYFGPGTRLLVL.